The 27 T cell receptor beta chains below come from one sample, sequenced in a study of control samples from healthy donors and cancer patients. Clones were sequenced by immunoSEQ multiplex PCR, and TCRdb holds only the in-frame ones, with some missing. The table includes about 150,000 clones, 85% to 95% detected once. The sample consisted of PBMCs. The receptors here all came from a man in his sixties with colorectal cancer.

This chain joins TRBV7-2 and TRBJ1-4; D unclear. V gave up 5 bases and J gave up 5 bases, with 15 bases separating them. Germline V gene lookup returns CDR1 SGHTA and CDR2 FQGNSA. CDR3 length: 15 residues. CDR3 region: CASSRDALGNEKLFF. The CDR3, as DNA: TGTGCCAGCAGCCGCGACGCCCTTGGGAATGAAAAACTGTTTTTT.

V gene TRBV19 combines with J gene TRBJ2-5; no clear D gene. Germline lookup yields CDR1 LNHDA and CDR2 SQIVND (reference sequence). This CDR3 has 12 residues. V lost 7 bases to trimming and J lost 5 bases, with 11 bases between them. In DNA form, the CDR3 reads TGTGCCAGTACTGATAACGGGGAGACCCAGTACTTC. Amino acid sequence: CASTDNGETQYF.

The J gene is TRBJ1-2, the V gene TRBV6-2 or TRBV6-3; D not certain. V gave up 4 bases and J gave up 10 bases, with 10 bases separating them. CDR3 size: 11 residues. CDR1 and CDR2 from the germline V gene are MNHEY and SVGEGT. CDR3 protein: CASSLRRDYTF. CDR3 sequence (DNA): TGTGCCAGCAGTTTAAGGCGGGACTACACCTTC.

About this clone: An end of the junction differs from the germline gene, which may be a read error. CDR3 sequence (DNA): TGTGCCAGCAGCACCACCCGGGACAGGGGAAACTTC. Residues: CASSTTRDRGNF. The V call is TRBV12-3 or TRBV12-4, the J call TRBJ2-5; 10 bases map to TRBD1. This CDR3 spans 12 amino acids.

J is TRBJ2-1 and V is TRBV30; D gene uncertain. This CDR3 contains 11 residues. Germline lookup yields CDR1 GTSNPN and CDR2 SVGIG (reference sequence). V was trimmed by 3 bases and J by 5 bases, leaving 5 bases between them. The CDR3 spells CAWSVDNEQFF. CDR3 sequence (DNA): TGTGCCTGGAGCGTCGACAATGAGCAGTTCTTC.

This sequence joins TRBV24-1 and TRBJ2-7; D gene uncertain. V was pared by 0 bases and J by 5 bases, with 1 base between. Germline CDR1 KGHDR, CDR2 SFDVKD. The CDR3 is 11 amino acids. For the CDR3, the DNA is TGTGCCACCAGTGATTTGAACGAGCAGTACTTC. Its translation: CATSDLNEQYF.

CDR3 in DNA: TGTGCCTGGAGCCAGTTGAACACTGAAGCTTTCTTT. Translating it yields CAWSQLNTEAFF. The V gene is TRBV30, the J gene TRBJ1-1; D unresolved. V was shortened by 3 bases and J by 0 bases, with 5 bases between the two germline ends. CDR3 length: 12 residues. CDR1 is GTSNPN and CDR2 is SVGIG in the germline V gene (reference sequence).

The J gene is TRBJ2-3, the V gene TRBV21-1; the listed D gene, TRBD1, was not tested against the DNA. TRBV21-1 is noted as a pseudogene. CDR3 size: 17 residues. CDR3 residues: CASSKVTGTGATDTQYF. The CDR3 DNA reads as TGTGCCAGCAGCAAGGTAACCGGGACAGGGGCTACAGATACGCAGTATTTT.

This clone occurred once. The chain uses TRBV5-1 and TRBJ1-4, with 8 bases lining up with TRBD1. CDR3 length: 14 amino acids. The J segment lost 8 bases and the V segment lost 0 bases, leaving 3 bases of the junction unmatched. Germline V lookup: CDR1 SGHRS, CDR2 YFSETQ. The CDR3 is CASSLDRGSEKLFF. The CDR3 nucleotides are TGCGCCAGCAGCTTGGACAGGGGGAGCGAAAAACTGTTTTTT.

This sequence joins TRBV7-2 and TRBJ2-7; 12 bases line up with TRBD2. This CDR3 region has 16 residues. CDR1 is SGHTA and CDR2 is FQGNSA in the germline V gene. Trimming removed 3 bases from V and 2 bases from J; junction bases left unmatched: 5. CDR3 residues: CASSFASGGAPYEQYF. The CDR3, as DNA: TGTGCCAGCAGCTTCGCTAGCGGGGGGGCCCCCTACGAGCAGTACTTC.

About this clone itself: Its ends do not fully match the called genes, so a read error is possible. The CDR3 reads CASSDPARSRVF. CDR3 sequence (DNA): TGTGCCAGCAGTGATCCTGCCCGGAGTCGGGTTTTT. This chain uses TRBV2 with TRBJ1-4; no clear D gene. The CDR3 length is 12 residues. Germline CDR1 is SNHLY and CDR2 is FYNNEI.

The chain uses TRBV6-6 and TRBJ2-3; TRBD2 aligns across 9 bases. Germline-derived CDR1 and CDR2 are MNHNY and SVGAGI (reference sequence). Trimming removed 5 bases from V and 6 bases from J; junction bases left unmatched: 15. This CDR3 has 17 amino acids. The CDR3 protein is CASSPRSSGGVRDTQYF. The CDR3, as DNA: TGTGCCAGCAGTCCGCGGAGTAGCGGGGGTGTACGCGATACGCAGTATTTT.

V gene TRBV28 combines with J gene TRBJ2-5, with TRBD1 matching over 10 bases. This CDR3 contains 16 residues. Per germline, CDR1 MDHEN and CDR2 SYDVKM. V shed 4 bases, J shed 8 bases, and the junction held 13 bases outside the gene matches. CDR3 in amino acids: CASSSLGTGEKETQYF. CDR3 DNA: TGTGCCAGCAGTTCCTTAGGGACAGGGGAAAAGGAAACCCAGTACTTC. Filled out from reference TRBV28 and TRBJ2-5, the complete variable domain reads DVKVTQSSRYLVKRTGEKVFLECVQDMDHENMFWYRQDPGLGLRLIYFSYDVKMKEKGDIPEGYSVSREKKERFSLILESASTNQTSMYLCASSSLGTGEKETQYFGPGTRLLVL.

This chain links TRBV6-1 with TRBJ2-3; possible D gene TRBD1, 6 bases. CDR3 length equals 15 residues. CDR1 and CDR2 (germline): MNHNS, SASEGT. Trimming took 2 bases from V and 1 from J, leaving 10 bases between them. The CDR3 DNA is TGTGCCAGCAGTGAACCCAGGGGCCGCACAGATACGCAGTATTTT. Translation gives CASSEPRGRTDTQYF.

The rearrangement joins TRBV7-9 to TRBJ1-1; D is unclear. Trimming shortened V by 2 bases and J by 1 base, and 8 bases separated the two germline ends. CDR3 size: 14 residues. The germline V gene encodes CDR1 SEHNR and CDR2 FQNEAQ (reference sequence). CDR3 residues: CASSLPAGNTEAFF. The DNA of the CDR3 is TGTGCCAGCAGCTTACCGGCGGGGAACACTGAAGCTTTCTTT.

This clone is a singleton in its sample. CDR3 nucleotide sequence: TGCGCCAGCAGCTCCGGACGGCGACAAGAGACCCAGTACTTC. Translated, it gives CASSSGRRQETQYF. The chain employs TRBV5-1 and TRBJ2-5; D unclear. Trimming took off 3 bases at V and 2 bases at J, with 11 bases between the two ends. CDR1 is SGHRS and CDR2 is YFSETQ in the germline V gene. The CDR3 contains 14 residues.

The chain recombines TRBV7-8 with TRBJ2-5; D unresolved. V was cut by 4 bases and J by 2 bases, with 17 bases left in between. The length of the CDR3 is 16 residues. Germline-derived CDR1 and CDR2 are SGHVS and FQNEAQ. The CDR3 spells CASSSRRWGSQETQYF. DNA for the CDR3: TGTGCCAGCAGCTCGAGGCGCTGGGGTTCGCAAGAGACCCAGTACTTC.

CDR3 protein: CAIGGGYEQYF. CDR3 coding DNA: TGTGCCATCGGTGGCGGCTACGAGCAGTACTTC. V gene TRBV10-3 combines with J gene TRBJ2-7, with D unresolved. CDR1 and CDR2 from the germline V gene are ENHRY and SYGVKD. Trimming cost V 8 bases and J 3 bases, with 8 bases left between them. The CDR3 contains 11 residues.

The V gene is TRBV6-5, the J gene TRBJ1-5, with a possible D match to TRBD1 (5 bases). The germline V and J ends were trimmed by 5 bases and 7 bases, with 12 bases remaining between them. The CDR3 consists of 13 residues. Germline V CDR1 and CDR2: MNHEY, SVGAGI. In DNA form, the CDR3 reads TGTGCCAGCAGTCGGGACGGGAGACAGCCCCAGCATTTT. Its protein is CASSRDGRQPQHF.

This clone has just one count. The rearrangement links TRBV24-1 to TRBJ2-2; D not resolved. Germline values: CDR1 KGHDR, CDR2 SFDVKD. The CDR3 has 14 residues. V was pared by 4 bases and J by 6 bases, with 11 bases between. The CDR3 bases are TGTGCCACCAGTGACCCCCTTTCAGCCGGGGAGCTGTTTTTT. This encodes CATSDPLSAGELFF.

This clone was found once. The CDR3 bases are TGTGCCACCAGTGATGGATTCACAGATACGCAGTATTTT. It yields the protein CATSDGFTDTQYF. The chain employs TRBV24-1 and TRBJ2-3; no clear D. Per germline, CDR1 KGHDR and CDR2 SFDVKD. The CDR3 sequence is 13 residues long. V lost 3 bases, J lost 2 bases, and 5 bases lay in between.

This chain links TRBV24-1 with TRBJ2-5; 8 bases map to TRBD2. With V trimmed by 5 bases and J by 5 bases, 9 bases remained unmatched. The CDR3 contains 15 residues. Germline CDR1 KGHDR, CDR2 SFDVKD. CDR3 loop: CATSAGGAGGETQYF. The CDR3 coding sequence is TGTGCCACCAGTGCGGGGGGGGCAGGCGGGGAGACCCAGTACTTC.

The CDR3 here is CASSAQGLMNTEAFF. The CDR3 bases are TGTGCCAGCAGCGCACAGGGACTGATGAACACTGAAGCTTTCTTT. The chain links TRBV9 to TRBJ1-1, with TRBD1 as a possible D gene (6 bases). The CDR3 totals 15 residues. Trimming stripped 3 bases from V and 0 bases from J, with 12 bases between. CDR1 SGDLS and CDR2 YYNGEE come from the germline V gene.

J is TRBJ2-5 and V is TRBV9, with 7 bases lining up with TRBD2. From germline, CDR1 is SGDLS and CDR2 YYNGEE. J gave up 4 bases and V 0 bases, and 3 bases lay outside the gene matches. The length of the CDR3 is 14 residues. The CDR3 spells CASSVAGGSETQYF. The CDR3 nucleotides read TGTGCCAGCAGCGTAGCGGGGGGTTCAGAGACCCAGTACTTC.

V usage is TRBV4-3 and J usage is TRBJ1-2, with 7 bases fitting TRBD1. V was clipped by 4 bases and J by 6 bases; unmatched bases: 11. The CDR3 is made up of 15 amino acids. CDR1 is LGHNA and CDR2 is YSLEER in the germline V gene. The CDR3 is CASSPGGGRENGYTF. The CDR3 bases are TGCGCCAGCAGCCCCGGAGGGGGCAGGGAAAATGGCTACACCTTC.

This clone appeared a single time. The chain recombines TRBV29-1 with TRBJ1-4; no firm D call. This CDR3 has 14 amino acids. Germline V CDR1 and CDR2: SQVTM, ANQGSEA. V lost 4 bases and J lost 3, with 12 bases in between. The CDR3 protein is CSVGDGLPNEKLFF. CDR3 nucleotide sequence: TGCAGCGTTGGAGACGGCCTTCCTAATGAAAAACTGTTTTTT.

The V and J genes are TRBV4-2 and TRBJ2-3; tentatively, D is TRBD1 or TRBD2 (5 bases each). This CDR3 is built from 17 residues. The germline gives CDR1 LGHNA, CDR2 YNFKEQ. V lost 0 bases and J 1 base, leaving 14 bases between the germline ends. In DNA form, the CDR3 reads TGTGCCAGCAGCCAAGAAGGGACGGGCCTGGGCACAGATACGCAGTATTTT. Translating it yields CASSQEGTGLGTDTQYF.